This T cell receptor (beta chain) was captured by sequencing in a study of blood T cell repertoires in COVID-19. Germline V lookup: CDR1 SGDLS, CDR2 YYNGEE. This CDR3 region has 14 residues. Trimming pared 3 bases from V and 8 bases from J, leaving 14 bases between. The table came from immunoSEQ multiplex PCR; TCRdb's copy has only in-frame clones and leaves some out. The sample shows fewer than 200,000 clones, 84% of them seen only once. Sequencing input: PBMCs or T cells enriched from blood (not recorded which). The clonotype originates from a man aged 45-65 years who had recovered from COVID-19. The chain combines TRBV9 with TRBJ1-4; TRBD1 is a possible D gene (6 bases). CDR3 coding DNA: TGTGCCAGCAGCGCCACAGTAGGGGGAGAAAAACTGTTTTTT. It yields the protein CASSATVGGEKLFF.